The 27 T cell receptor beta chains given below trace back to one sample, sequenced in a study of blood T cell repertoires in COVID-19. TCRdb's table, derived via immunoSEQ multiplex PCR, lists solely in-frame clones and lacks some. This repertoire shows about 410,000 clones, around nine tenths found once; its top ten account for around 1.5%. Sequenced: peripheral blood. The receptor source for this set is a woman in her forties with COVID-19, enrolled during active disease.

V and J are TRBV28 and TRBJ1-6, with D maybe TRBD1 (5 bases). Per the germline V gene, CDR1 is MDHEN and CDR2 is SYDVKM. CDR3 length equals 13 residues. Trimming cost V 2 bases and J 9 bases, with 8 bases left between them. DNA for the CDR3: TGTGCCAGCAGTTTAGGGGGAGGTTCACCCCTCCACTTT. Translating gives CASSLGGGSPLHF.

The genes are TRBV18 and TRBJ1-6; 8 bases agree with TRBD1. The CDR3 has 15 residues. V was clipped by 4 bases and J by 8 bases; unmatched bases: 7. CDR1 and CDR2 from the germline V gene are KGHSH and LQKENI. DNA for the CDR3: TGTGCCAGCTCACTATTGGACAGGGAATATTCACCCCTCCACTTT. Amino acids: CASSLLDREYSPLHF.

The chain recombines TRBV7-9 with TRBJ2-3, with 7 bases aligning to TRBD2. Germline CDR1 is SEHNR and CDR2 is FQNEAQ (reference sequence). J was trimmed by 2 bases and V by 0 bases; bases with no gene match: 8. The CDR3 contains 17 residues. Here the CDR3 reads CASSLALAGEFTDTQYF. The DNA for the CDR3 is TGTGCCAGCAGCTTAGCGTTGGCGGGGGAGTTCACAGATACGCAGTATTTT. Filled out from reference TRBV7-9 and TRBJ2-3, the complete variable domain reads DTGVSQNPRHKITKRGQNVTFRCDPISEHNRLYWYRQTLGQGPEFLTYFQNEAQLEKSRLLSDRFSAERPKGSFSTLEIQRTEQGDSAMYLCASSLALAGEFTDTQYFGPGTRLTVL.

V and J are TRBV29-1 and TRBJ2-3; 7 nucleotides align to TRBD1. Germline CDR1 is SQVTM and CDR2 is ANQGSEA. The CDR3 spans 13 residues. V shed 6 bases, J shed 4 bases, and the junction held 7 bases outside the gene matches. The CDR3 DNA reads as TGCAGCGTCCGGACTCAGGGGGCAGATACGCAGTATTTT. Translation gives CSVRTQGADTQYF.

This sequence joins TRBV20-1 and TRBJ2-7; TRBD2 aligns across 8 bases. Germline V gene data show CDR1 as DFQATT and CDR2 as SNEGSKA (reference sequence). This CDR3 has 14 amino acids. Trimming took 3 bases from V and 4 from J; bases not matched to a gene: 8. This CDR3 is CSASVTSASYEQYF. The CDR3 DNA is TGCAGTGCTAGTGTGACTAGCGCATCTTACGAGCAGTACTTC.

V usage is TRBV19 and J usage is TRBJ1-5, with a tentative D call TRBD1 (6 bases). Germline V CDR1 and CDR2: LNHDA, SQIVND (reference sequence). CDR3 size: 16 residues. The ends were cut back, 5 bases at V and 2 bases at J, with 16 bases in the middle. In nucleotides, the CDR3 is TGTGCCAGTAGTTCCCCCCAGGGGTTGGGCAATCAGCCCCAGCATTTT. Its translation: CASSSPQGLGNQPQHF.

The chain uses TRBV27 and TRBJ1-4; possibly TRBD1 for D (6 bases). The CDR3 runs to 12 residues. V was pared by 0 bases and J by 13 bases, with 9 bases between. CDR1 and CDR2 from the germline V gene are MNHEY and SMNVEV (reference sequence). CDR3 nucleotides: TGTGCCAGCAGTTTATCGGGACAACGACTGTTTTTT. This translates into CASSLSGQRLFF.

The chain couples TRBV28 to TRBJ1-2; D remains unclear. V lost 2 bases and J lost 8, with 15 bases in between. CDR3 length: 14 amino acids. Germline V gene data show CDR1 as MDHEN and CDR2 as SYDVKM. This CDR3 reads CASSLVPGFYGYTF. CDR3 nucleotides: TGTGCCAGCAGTTTAGTTCCGGGTTTCTACGGCTACACCTTC.

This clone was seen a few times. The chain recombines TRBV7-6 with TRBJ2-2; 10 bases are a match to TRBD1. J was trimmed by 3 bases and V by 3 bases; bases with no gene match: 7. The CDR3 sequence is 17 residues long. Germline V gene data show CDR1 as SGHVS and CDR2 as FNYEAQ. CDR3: CASSLHPDRGDTGELFF. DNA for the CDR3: TGTGCCAGCAGCTTGCATCCGGACAGGGGGGACACCGGGGAGCTGTTTTTT. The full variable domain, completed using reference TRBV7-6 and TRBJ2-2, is GAGVSQSPRYKVTKRGQDVALRCDPISGHVSLYWYRQALGQGPEFLTYFNYEAQQDKSGLPNDRFSAERPEGSISTLTIQRTEQRDSAMYRCASSLHPDRGDTGELFFGEGSRLTVL.

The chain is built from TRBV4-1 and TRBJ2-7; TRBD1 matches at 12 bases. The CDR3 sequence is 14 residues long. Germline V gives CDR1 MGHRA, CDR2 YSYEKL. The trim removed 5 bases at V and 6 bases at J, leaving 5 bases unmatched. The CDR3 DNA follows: TGCGCCAGCAGCTTGGGACAGGGGGCCAGCGAGCAGTACTTC. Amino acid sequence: CASSLGQGASEQYF.

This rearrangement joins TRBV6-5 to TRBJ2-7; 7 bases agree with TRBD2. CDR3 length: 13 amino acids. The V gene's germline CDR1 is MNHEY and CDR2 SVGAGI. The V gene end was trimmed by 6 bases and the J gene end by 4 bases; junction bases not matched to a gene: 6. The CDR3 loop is CASRLGGGYEQYF. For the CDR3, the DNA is TGTGCCAGCAGATTGGGCGGGGGTTACGAGCAGTACTTC.

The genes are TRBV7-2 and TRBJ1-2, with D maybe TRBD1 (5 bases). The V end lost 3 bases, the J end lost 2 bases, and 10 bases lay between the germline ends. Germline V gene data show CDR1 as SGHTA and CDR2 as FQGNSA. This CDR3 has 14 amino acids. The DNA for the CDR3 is TGTGCCAGCAGCTTCCCGACAGTCAACTATGGCTACACCTTC. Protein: CASSFPTVNYGYTF.

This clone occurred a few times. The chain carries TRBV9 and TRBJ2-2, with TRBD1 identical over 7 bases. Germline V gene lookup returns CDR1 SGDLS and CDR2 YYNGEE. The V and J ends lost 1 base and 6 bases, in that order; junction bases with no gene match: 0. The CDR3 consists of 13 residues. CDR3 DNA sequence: TGTGCCAGCAGCGTAACAGGGGCCGGGGAGCTGTTTTTT. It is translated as CASSVTGAGELFF.

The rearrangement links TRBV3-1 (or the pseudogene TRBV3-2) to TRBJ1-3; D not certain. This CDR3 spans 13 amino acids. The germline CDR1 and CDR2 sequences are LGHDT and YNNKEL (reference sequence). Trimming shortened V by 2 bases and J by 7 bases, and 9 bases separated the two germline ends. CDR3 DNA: TGTGCCAGCAGCCAATCCGAGGGTAACACCATATATTTT. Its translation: CASSQSEGNTIYF.

Written as DNA, the CDR3 is TGTGCCAGCACCCCGATTGAGCAACCCCTCTATGGCTACACCTTC. Amino acid sequence: CASTPIEQPLYGYTF. This rearrangement joins TRBV6-5 to TRBJ1-2; D gene uncertain. Between the trimmed V and J ends, which lost 7 bases and 4 bases, there was a span of 19 bases. The CDR3 covers 15 residues. Germline CDR1 is MNHEY and CDR2 is SVGAGI.

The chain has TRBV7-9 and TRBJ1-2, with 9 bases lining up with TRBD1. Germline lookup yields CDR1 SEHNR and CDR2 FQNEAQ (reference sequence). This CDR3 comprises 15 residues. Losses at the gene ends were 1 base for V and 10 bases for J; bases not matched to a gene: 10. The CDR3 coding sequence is TGTGCCAGCAGCTTAGGGACAGGGGATCTGAGTGACTACACCTTC. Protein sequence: CASSLGTGDLSDYTF.

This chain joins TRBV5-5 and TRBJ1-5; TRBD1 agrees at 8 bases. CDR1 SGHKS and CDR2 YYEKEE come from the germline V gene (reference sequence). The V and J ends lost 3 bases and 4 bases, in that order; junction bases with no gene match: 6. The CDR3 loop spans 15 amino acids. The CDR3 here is CASSSGTGNNQPQHF. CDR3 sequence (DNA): TGTGCCAGCAGCTCCGGGACAGGAAATAATCAGCCCCAGCATTTT. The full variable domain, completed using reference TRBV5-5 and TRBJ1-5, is DAGVTQSPTHLIKTRGQQVTLRCSPISGHKSVSWYQQVLGQGPQFIFQYYEKEERGRGNFPDRFSARQFPNYSSELNVNALLLGDSALYLCASSSGTGNNQPQHFGDGTRLSIL.

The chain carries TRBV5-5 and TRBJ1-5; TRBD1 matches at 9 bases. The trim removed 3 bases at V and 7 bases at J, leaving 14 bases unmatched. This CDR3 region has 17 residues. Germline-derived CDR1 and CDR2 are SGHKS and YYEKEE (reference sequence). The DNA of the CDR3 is TGTGCCAGCAGCTCCAAGGGGGGGACAGGGTCAAGGCAGCCCCAGCATTTT. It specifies CASSSKGGTGSRQPQHF.

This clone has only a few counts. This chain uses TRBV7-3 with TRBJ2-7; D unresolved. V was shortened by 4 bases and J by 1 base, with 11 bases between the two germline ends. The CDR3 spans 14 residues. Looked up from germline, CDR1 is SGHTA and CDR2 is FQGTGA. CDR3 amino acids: CASSSEVGSYEQYF. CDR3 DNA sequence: TGTGCCAGCAGCTCTGAGGTTGGTTCCTACGAGCAGTACTTC.

The CDR3 is CATSSPTSGGIYEQYF. CDR3 DNA sequence: TGTGCCACCAGCAGCCCGACTAGCGGGGGGATCTACGAGCAGTACTTC. The rearrangement joins TRBV15 to TRBJ2-7; 13 bases are shared with TRBD2. Germline lookup yields CDR1 LNHNV and CDR2 YYDKDF (reference sequence). Losses at the gene ends were 3 bases for V and 3 bases for J; bases not matched to a gene: 5. The CDR3 spans 16 residues.

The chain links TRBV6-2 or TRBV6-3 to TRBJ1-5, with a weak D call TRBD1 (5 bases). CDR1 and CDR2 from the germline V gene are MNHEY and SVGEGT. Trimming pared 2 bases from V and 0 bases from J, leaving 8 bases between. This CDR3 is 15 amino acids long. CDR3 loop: CASSYGHYSNQPQHF. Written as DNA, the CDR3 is TGTGCCAGCAGTTACGGACACTATAGCAATCAGCCCCAGCATTTT.

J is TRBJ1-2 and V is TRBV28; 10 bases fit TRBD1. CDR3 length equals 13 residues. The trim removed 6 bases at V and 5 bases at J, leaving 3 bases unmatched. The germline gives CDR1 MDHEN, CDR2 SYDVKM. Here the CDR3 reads CASSGTGEYGYTF. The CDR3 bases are TGTGCCAGCAGCGGGACAGGGGAATATGGCTACACCTTC.

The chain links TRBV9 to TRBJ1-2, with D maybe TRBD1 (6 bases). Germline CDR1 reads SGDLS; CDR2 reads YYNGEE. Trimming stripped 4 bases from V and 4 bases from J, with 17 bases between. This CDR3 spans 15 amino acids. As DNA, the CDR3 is TGTGCCAGCAGCCCGCCGGGGGGCTTTAGCTATGGCTACACCTTC. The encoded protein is CASSPPGGFSYGYTF. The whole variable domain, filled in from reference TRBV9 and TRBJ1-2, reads DSGVTQTPKHLITATGQRVTLRCSPRSGDLSVYWYQQSLDQGLQFLIQYYNGEERAKGNILERFSAQQFPDLHSELNLSSLELGDSALYFCASSPPGGFSYGYTFGSGTRLTVV.

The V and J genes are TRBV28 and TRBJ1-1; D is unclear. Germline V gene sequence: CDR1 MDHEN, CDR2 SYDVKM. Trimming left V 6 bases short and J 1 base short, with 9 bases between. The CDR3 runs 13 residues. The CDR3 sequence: CASREDGNTEAFF. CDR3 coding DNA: TGTGCCAGCAGGGAGGACGGGAACACTGAAGCTTTCTTT.

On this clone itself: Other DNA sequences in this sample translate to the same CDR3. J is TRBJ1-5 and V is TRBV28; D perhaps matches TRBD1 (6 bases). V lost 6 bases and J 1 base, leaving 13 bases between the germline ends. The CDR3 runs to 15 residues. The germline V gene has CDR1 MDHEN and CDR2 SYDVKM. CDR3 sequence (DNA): TGTGCCAGCAGCTCGGGGGGCCTAAGCAATCAGCCCCAGCATTTT. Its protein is CASSSGGLSNQPQHF.

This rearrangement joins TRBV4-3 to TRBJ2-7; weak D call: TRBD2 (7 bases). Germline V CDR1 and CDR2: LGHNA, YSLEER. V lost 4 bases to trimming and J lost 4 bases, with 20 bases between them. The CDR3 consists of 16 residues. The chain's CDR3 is CASSRSRLQGGYEQYF. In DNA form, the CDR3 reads TGCGCCAGCAGCCGATCCAGGTTACAGGGAGGGTACGAGCAGTACTTC.

The CDR3 region has the DNA TGTGCCTGGAGTGTACAGTGGAAAGAGACCCAGTACTTC. It translates to CAWSVQWKETQYF. J is TRBJ2-5 and V is TRBV30; D gene unclear. Deletions cut 0 bases from V and 3 bases from J, with 8 bases between. This CDR3 region has 13 residues. The V gene's germline CDR1 is GTSNPN and CDR2 SVGIG (reference sequence).